Listed here are 12 T cell receptor beta chains from one sample, sequenced in a study of T cell repertoires in cytomegalovirus infection. TCRdb ran MiXCR on the reads and lists one entry per CDR3 protein. This sample has around 430,000 distinct CDR3 sequences, with under 45% found just once. No cognate antigen is known for these TCRs. The material sequenced was cultured PBMCs, taken from culture after CMV antigen stimulation. These receptors were taken from a human donor in good health (CMV status not recorded). Some clones in this sample may be carry-over from other donors' samples.

This rearrangement joins TRBV7-6 to TRBJ1-5, with a tentative D call TRBD1 (6 bases). Germline V gene lookup returns CDR1 SGHVS and CDR2 FNYEAQ. V shed 5 bases and J shed 5 bases, with 13 bases lying between them. This CDR3 has 14 amino acids. In DNA form, the CDR3 reads TGTGCCAGCAGCCGGACAGTAGTCCATCAGCCCCAGCATTTT. The encoded protein is CASSRTVVHQPQHF.

The chain carries TRBV6-6 and TRBJ1-2, with TRBD1 as a possible D gene (5 bases). Between the trimmed V and J ends, which lost 0 bases and 5 bases, there was a span of 13 bases. Germline V gives CDR1 MNHNY, CDR2 SVGAGI (reference sequence). This CDR3 contains 15 residues. CDR3 residues: CASSYSGQGLYGYTF. The CDR3 DNA follows: TGTGCCAGCAGTTACTCCGGGCAGGGCCTGTATGGCTACACCTTC.

The chain is built from TRBV7-9 and TRBJ2-5; 7 bases match TRBD1. Germline V CDR1 and CDR2: SEHNR, FQNEAQ (reference sequence). The CDR3 covers 16 residues. The trim removed 0 bases at V and 2 bases at J, leaving 6 bases unmatched. CDR3 loop: CASSLAGTENQETQYF. DNA for the CDR3: TGTGCCAGCAGCTTAGCGGGGACAGAAAATCAAGAGACCCAGTACTTC.

This clonotype was picked up a small number of times. The rearrangement links TRBV14 to TRBJ2-3; perhaps D is TRBD1 or TRBD2 (6 bases each). This CDR3 comprises 16 residues. V lost 1 base, J lost 1 base, and 12 bases lay in between. The germline V gene encodes CDR1 SGHDN and CDR2 FVKESK. The CDR3 spells CASSQGHGGRTDTQYF. The CDR3, as DNA: TGTGCCAGCAGCCAAGGACACGGGGGCCGCACAGATACGCAGTATTTT. Complete variable domain (other parts from reference TRBV14 and TRBJ2-3): EAGVTQFPSHSVIEKGQTVTLRCDPISGHDNLYWYRRVMGKEIKFLLHFVKESKQDESGMPNNRFLAERTGGTYSTLKVQPAELEDSGVYFCASSQGHGGRTDTQYFGPGTRLTVL.

The chain joins TRBV6-6 to TRBJ2-7; D unclear. With 2 bases removed from V and 2 bases from J, the gap between germline ends came to 13 bases. The CDR3 covers 15 residues. Germline V CDR1 and CDR2: MNHNY, SVGAGI (reference sequence). This chain's CDR3 is CASSYRAFAAYEQYF. The CDR3 DNA is TGTGCCAGCAGTTACCGGGCATTCGCTGCCTACGAGCAGTACTTC.

The chain links TRBV7-6 to TRBJ2-5, with D hard to call. This CDR3 comprises 15 residues. CDR1 is SGHVS, CDR2 FNYEAQ, per germline. With 5 bases removed from V and 0 bases from J, the gap between germline ends came to 13 bases. The CDR3 DNA reads TGTGCCAGCAGCCCCTTCGGTGGGAACCAAGAGACCCAGTACTTC. Protein product: CASSPFGGNQETQYF.

This rearrangement joins TRBV7-6 to TRBJ2-1; TRBD2 matches at 13 bases. Germline V lookup: CDR1 SGHVS, CDR2 FNYEAQ. V gave up 5 bases and J gave up 5 bases; unmatched junction bases: 12. This CDR3 is 18 amino acids long. The CDR3 region is CASSLTILLAGGNNEQFF. The DNA for the CDR3 is TGTGCCAGCAGCCTTACCATTTTACTAGCGGGGGGGAACAATGAGCAGTTCTTC. Supplemented by reference TRBV7-6 and TRBJ2-1, the full variable domain reads GAGVSQSPRYKVTKRGQDVALRCDPISGHVSLYWYRQALGQGPEFLTYFNYEAQQDKSGLPNDRFSAERPEGSISTLTIQRTEQRDSAMYRCASSLTILLAGGNNEQFFGPGTRLTVL.

This CDR3 is CAWDRGGARYEQYF. DNA of the CDR3: TGTGCCTGGGATAGAGGGGGGGCTCGCTACGAGCAGTACTTC. The rearrangement links TRBV30 to TRBJ2-7; D is possibly TRBD2 (7 bases). The CDR3 sequence is 14 residues long. Germline values: CDR1 GTSNPN, CDR2 SVGIG (reference sequence). Trimming took 5 bases from V and 3 from J, leaving 17 bases between them.

This clonotype was observed a handful of times. This chain uses TRBV5-1 with TRBJ2-7; D is possibly TRBD1 or TRBD2 (5 bases each). Germline V gene data show CDR1 as SGHRS and CDR2 as YFSETQ. The length of the CDR3 is 14 residues. V shed 4 bases and J shed 3 bases, with 14 bases lying between them. The CDR3 sequence: CASSVRDVGYEQYF. DNA of the CDR3: TGCGCCAGCAGCGTCCGGGACGTAGGCTACGAGCAGTACTTC. The variable domain in full, with the rest retrieved from reference TRBV5-1 and TRBJ2-7, is KAGVTQTPRYLIKTRGQQVTLSCSPISGHRSVSWYQQTPGQGLQFLFEYFSETQRNKGNFPGRFSGRQFSNSRSEMNVSTLELGDSALYLCASSVRDVGYEQYFGPGTRLTVT.

The gene calls are TRBV28 and TRBJ1-5; D gene ambiguous. The CDR3 runs to 12 residues. Trimming took off 11 bases at V and 2 bases at J, with 10 bases between the two ends. The germline V gene encodes CDR1 MDHEN and CDR2 SYDVKM. The CDR3, as DNA: TGTGCCTCCCAAGTAGGCAATCAGCCCCAGCATTTT. Translation: CASQVGNQPQHF.

This clonotype was recorded many times. V gene TRBV7-2 combines with J gene TRBJ1-3; D call uncertain. Germline CDR1 reads SGHTA; CDR2 reads FQGNSA. Trimming took 5 bases from V and 2 from J, leaving 13 bases between them. This CDR3 is 15 amino acids long. The CDR3 spells CASSLGGTPGNTIYF. CDR3 sequence (DNA): TGTGCCAGCAGCCTAGGTGGTACTCCTGGAAACACCATATATTTT.

The V and J genes are TRBV7-9 and TRBJ2-1, with D possibly called TRBD1 or TRBD2 (6 bases each). Trimming pared 5 bases from V and 0 bases from J, leaving 20 bases between. CDR3 length: 18 amino acids. The germline V gene has CDR1 SEHNR and CDR2 FQNEAQ (reference sequence). The CDR3 here is CASSKDSGGPSSYNEQFF. The CDR3 nucleotides read TGTGCCAGCAGCAAAGATTCCGGGGGCCCGAGCTCCTACAATGAGCAGTTCTTC.